This record covers a single T cell receptor beta chain. As originally analysed: The assay estimated nucleated cells by amplifying reference gene primers. The assay was immunoSEQ multiplex PCR, and TCRdb's table has in-frame clones only and misses some. That table gives V, J and clone size, and the DNA gave D and trimming. The top ten hold more than 8% of the sample, which has tens of thousands of clones, almost 85% seen once. The entry originates in a study of blood T cell repertoires in COVID-19. Turning to the study itself: In each case, the material was cDNA or gDNA derived from T cells, B-cell-depleted T cells, or PBMCs.

The V and J ends lost 3 bases and 8 bases respectively, with 14 bases between them. The germline V gene encodes CDR1 LGHDT and CDR2 YNNKEL (reference sequence). This CDR3 contains 14 residues. This TCR derives from a woman at least 80 years old with acute or convalescent COVID-19. This chain uses TRBV3-1 (or the pseudogene TRBV3-2) with TRBJ2-4; TRBD2 is a possible D gene (5 bases). The sequencing input was peripheral blood. CDR3 in amino acids: CASSQGRAGDIQYF. CDR3 nucleotides: TGTGCCAGCAGCCAGGGCCGGGCGGGCGACATTCAGTACTTC.